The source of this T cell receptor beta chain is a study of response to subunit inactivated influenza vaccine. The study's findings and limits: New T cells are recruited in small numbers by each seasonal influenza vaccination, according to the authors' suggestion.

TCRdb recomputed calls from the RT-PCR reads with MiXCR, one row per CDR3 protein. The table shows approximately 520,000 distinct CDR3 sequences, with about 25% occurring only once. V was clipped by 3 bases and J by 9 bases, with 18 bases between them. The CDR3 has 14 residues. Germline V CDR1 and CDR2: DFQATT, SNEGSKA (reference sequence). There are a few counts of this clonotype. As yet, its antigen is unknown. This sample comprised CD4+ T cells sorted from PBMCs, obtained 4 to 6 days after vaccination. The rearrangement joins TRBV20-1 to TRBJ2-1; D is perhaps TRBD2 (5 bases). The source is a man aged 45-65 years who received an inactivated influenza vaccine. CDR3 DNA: TGCAGTGCTAGTCGCAGCGGTCGTTGGTTTGAGCAGTTCTTC. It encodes CSASRSGRWFEQFF.